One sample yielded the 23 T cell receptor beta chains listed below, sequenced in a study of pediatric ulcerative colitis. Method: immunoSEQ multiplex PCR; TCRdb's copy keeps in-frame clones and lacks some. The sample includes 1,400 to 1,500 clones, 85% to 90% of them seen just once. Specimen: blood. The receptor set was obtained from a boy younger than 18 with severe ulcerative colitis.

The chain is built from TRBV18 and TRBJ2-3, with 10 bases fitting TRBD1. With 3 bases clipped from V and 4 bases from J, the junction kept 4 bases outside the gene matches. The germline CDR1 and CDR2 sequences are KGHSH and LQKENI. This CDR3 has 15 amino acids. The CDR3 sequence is CASSPDRGLADTQYF. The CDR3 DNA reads TGTGCCAGCTCACCCGACAGGGGGCTAGCAGATACGCAGTATTTT.

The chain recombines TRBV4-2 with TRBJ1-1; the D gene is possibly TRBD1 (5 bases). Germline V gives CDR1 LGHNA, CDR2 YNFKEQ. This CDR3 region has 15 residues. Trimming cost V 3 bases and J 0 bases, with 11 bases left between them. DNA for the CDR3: TGTGCCAGCAGCCATAGGGGATGGATGAACACTGAAGCTTTCTTT. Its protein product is CASSHRGWMNTEAFF.

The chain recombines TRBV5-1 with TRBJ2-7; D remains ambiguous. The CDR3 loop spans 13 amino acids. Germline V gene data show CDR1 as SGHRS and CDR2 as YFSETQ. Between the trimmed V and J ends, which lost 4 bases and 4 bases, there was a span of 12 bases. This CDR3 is CASSPSEGYEQYF. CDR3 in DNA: TGCGCCAGCAGCCCGTCTGAAGGGTACGAGCAGTACTTC.

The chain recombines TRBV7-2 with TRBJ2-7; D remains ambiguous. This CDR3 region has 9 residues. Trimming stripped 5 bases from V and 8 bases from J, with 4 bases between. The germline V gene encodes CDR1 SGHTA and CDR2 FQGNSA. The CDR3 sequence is CASSGKQYV. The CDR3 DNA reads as TGTGCCAGCAGCGGCAAGCAGTACGTC.

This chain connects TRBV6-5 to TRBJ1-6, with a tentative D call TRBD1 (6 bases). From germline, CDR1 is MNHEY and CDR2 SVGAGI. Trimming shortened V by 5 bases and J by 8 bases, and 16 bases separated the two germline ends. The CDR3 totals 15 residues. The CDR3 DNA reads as TGTGCCAGCAGTCCCACTCGGCAGGGGTATTCACCCCTCCACTTT. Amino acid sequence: CASSPTRQGYSPLHF.

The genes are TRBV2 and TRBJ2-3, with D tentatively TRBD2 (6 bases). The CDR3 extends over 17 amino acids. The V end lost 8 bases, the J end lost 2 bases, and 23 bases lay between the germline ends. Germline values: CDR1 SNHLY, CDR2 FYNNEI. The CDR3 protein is CASELGSGDELTDTQYF. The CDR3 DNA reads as TGTGCCAGCGAACTTGGGTCGGGGGACGAACTCACAGATACGCAGTATTTT.

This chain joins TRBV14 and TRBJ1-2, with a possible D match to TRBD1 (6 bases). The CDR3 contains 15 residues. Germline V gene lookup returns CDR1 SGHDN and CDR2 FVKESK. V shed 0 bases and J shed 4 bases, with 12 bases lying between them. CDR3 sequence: CASSQDTGKSYGYTF. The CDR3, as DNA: TGTGCCAGCAGCCAAGACACAGGGAAGTCCTATGGCTACACCTTC.

For the CDR3, the DNA is TGTGCCAGCGAGCCGAAAAACGAGCAGTTCTTC. Amino acid sequence: CASEPKNEQFF. This chain links TRBV7-9 with TRBJ2-1; no reliable D call. CDR1 and CDR2 from the germline V gene are SEHNR and FQNEAQ (reference sequence). V shed 8 bases and J shed 10 bases, with 12 bases lying between them. The CDR3 is 11 residues long.

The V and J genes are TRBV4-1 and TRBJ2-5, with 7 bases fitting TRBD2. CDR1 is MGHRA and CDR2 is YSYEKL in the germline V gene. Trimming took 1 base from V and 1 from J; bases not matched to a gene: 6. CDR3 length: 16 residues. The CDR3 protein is CASSQGRSGAQETQYF. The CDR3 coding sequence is TGCGCCAGCAGCCAAGGCCGGAGCGGGGCCCAAGAGACCCAGTACTTC.

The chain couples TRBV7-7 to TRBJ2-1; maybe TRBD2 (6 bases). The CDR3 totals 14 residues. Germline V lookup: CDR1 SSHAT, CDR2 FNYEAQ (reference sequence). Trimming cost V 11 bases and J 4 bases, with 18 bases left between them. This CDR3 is CAVGGIVPYNEQFF. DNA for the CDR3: TGTGCCGTGGGGGGAATAGTCCCATACAATGAGCAGTTCTTC.

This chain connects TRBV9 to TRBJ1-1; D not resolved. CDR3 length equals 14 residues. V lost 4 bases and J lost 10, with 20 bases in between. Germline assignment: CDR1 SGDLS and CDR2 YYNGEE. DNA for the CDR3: TGTGCCAGCAGCCCAACGGCGAAAATAAAGGGAGCTTTCTTT. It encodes CASSPTAKIKGAFF. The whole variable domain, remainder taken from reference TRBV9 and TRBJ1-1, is DSGVTQTPKHLITATGQRVTLRCSPRSGDLSVYWYQQSLDQGLQFLIQYYNGEERAKGNILERFSAQQFPDLHSELNLSSLELGDSALYFCASSPTAKIKGAFFGQGTRLTVV.

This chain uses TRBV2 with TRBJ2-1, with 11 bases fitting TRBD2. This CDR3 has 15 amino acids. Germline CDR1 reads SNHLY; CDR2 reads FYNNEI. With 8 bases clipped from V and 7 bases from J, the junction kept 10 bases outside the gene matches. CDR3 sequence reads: CASSTSGKPGNEQFF. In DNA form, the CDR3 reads TGTGCCAGCTCGACTAGCGGGAAACCGGGGAATGAGCAGTTCTTC.

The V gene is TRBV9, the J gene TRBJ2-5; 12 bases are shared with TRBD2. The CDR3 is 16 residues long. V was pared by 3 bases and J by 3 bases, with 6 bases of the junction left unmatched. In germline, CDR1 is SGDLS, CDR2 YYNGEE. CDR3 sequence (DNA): TGTGCCAGCAGCGCTAGCGGGAGGGCCGGAGAAGAGACCCAGTACTTC. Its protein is CASSASGRAGEETQYF.

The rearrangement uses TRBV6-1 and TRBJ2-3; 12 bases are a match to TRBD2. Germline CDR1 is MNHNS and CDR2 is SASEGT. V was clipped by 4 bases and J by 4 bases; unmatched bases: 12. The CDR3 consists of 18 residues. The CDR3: CASSATSGGTAGPDTQYF. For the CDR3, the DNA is TGTGCCAGCAGTGCCACTAGCGGGGGGACCGCGGGTCCAGATACGCAGTATTTT.

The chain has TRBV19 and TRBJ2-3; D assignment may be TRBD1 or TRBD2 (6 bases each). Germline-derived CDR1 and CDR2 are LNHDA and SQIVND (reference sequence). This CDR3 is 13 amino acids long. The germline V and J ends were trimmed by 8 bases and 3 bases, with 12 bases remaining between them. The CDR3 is CASGLGGTDTQYF. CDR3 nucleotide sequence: TGTGCCAGTGGGTTAGGGGGGACAGATACGCAGTATTTT.

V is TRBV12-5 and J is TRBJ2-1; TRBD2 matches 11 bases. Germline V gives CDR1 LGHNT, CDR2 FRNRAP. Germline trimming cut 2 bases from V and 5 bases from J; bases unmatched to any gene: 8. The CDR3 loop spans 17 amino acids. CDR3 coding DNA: TGTGCTAGTGGTTTGAACCCCCTAGCGGGGGGCAACAATGAGCAGTTCTTC. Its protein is CASGLNPLAGGNNEQFF.

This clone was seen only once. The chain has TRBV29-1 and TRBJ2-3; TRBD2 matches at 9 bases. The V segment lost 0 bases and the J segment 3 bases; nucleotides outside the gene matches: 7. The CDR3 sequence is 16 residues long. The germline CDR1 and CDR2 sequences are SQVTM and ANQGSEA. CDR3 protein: CSVEDLRAGGTDTQYF. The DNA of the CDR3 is TGCAGCGTTGAAGATCTTCGAGCGGGGGGAACAGATACGCAGTATTTT.

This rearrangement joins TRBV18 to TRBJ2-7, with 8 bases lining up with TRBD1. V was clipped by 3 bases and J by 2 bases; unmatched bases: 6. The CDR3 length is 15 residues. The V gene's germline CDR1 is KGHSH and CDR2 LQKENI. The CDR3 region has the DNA TGTGCCAGCTCACCCCAAGGACAGGGACCCTACGAGCAGTACTTC. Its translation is CASSPQGQGPYEQYF.

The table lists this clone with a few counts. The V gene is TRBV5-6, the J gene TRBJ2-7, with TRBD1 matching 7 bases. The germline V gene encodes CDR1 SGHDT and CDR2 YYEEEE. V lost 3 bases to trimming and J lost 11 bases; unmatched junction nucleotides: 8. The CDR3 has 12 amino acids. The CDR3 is CASSSGTGQEYV. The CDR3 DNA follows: TGTGCCAGCAGCTCTGGGACCGGACAGGAGTACGTC.

The CDR3 sequence: CASSQLRSGEAFF. The DNA of the CDR3 is TGTGCCAGCAGCCAATTGCGATCCGGAGAAGCTTTCTTT. The chain carries TRBV14 and TRBJ1-1; D gene uncertain. The CDR3 length is 13 residues. The V end lost 2 bases, the J end lost 8 bases, and 12 bases lay between the germline ends. Germline V gives CDR1 SGHDN, CDR2 FVKESK.

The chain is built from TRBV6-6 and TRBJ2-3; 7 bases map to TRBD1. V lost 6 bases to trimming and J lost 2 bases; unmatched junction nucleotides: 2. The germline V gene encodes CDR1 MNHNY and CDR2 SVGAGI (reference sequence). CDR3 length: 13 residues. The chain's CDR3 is CASRQGTTDTQYF. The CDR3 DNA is TGTGCCAGCAGACAGGGGACCACAGATACGCAGTATTTT.

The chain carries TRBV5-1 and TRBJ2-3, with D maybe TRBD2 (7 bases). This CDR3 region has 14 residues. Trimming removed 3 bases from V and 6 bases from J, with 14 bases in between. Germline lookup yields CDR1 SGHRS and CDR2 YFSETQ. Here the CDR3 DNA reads TGCGCCAGCAGCTCATCGGGGGGCTACGATACGCAGTATTTT. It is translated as CASSSSGGYDTQYF.

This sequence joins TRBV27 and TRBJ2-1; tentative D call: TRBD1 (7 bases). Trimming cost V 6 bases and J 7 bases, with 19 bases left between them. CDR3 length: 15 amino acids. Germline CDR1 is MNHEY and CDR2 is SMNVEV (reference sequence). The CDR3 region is CASSPGQVGGNEQFF. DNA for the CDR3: TGTGCCAGCAGCCCCGGACAGGTTGGGGGGAATGAGCAGTTCTTC.